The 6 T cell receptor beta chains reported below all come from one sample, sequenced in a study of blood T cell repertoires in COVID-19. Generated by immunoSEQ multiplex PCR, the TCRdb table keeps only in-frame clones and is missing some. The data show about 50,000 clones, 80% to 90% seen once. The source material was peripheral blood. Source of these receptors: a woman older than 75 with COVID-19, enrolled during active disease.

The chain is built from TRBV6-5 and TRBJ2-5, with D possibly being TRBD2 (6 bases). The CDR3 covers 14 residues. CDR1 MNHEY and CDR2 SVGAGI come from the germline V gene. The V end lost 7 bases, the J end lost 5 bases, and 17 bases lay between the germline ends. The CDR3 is CASNTRVGRETQYF. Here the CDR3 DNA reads TGTGCCAGCAACACCAGGGTGGGGAGGGAGACCCAGTACTTC.

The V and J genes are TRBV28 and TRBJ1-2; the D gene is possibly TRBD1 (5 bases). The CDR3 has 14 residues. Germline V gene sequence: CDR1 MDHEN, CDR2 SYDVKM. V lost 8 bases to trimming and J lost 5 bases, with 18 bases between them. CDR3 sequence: CASGPYGGVYGYTF. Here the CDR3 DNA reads TGTGCCAGCGGACCTTATGGGGGGGTTTATGGCTACACCTTC.

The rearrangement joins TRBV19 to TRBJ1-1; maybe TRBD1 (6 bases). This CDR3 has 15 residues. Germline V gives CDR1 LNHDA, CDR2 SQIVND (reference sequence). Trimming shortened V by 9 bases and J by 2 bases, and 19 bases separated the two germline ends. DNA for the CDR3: TGTGCCAGCACAACCCGGGGGGCCCCTAACACTGAAGCTTTCTTT. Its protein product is CASTTRGAPNTEAFF.

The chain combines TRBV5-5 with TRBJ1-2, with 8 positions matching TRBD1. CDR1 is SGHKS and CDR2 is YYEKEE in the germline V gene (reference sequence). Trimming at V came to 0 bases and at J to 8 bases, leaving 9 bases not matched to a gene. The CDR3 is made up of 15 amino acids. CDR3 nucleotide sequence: TGTGCCAGCAGCTTGGCCCTTGGACAGGGCGCCGGCTACACCTTC. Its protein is CASSLALGQGAGYTF.

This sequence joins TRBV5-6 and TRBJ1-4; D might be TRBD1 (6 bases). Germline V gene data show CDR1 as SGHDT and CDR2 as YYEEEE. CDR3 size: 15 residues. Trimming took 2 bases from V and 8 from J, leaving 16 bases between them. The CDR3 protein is CASSLRNRDVEKLFF. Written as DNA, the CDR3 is TGTGCCAGCAGCTTAAGGAACAGGGATGTAGAAAAACTGTTTTTT.

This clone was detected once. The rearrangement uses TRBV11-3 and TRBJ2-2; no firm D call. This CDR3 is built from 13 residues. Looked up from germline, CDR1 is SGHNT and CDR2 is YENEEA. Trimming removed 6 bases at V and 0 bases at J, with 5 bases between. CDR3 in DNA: TGTGCCAGCAGTGGGCCGAACACCGGGGAGCTGTTTTTT. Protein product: CASSGPNTGELFF.